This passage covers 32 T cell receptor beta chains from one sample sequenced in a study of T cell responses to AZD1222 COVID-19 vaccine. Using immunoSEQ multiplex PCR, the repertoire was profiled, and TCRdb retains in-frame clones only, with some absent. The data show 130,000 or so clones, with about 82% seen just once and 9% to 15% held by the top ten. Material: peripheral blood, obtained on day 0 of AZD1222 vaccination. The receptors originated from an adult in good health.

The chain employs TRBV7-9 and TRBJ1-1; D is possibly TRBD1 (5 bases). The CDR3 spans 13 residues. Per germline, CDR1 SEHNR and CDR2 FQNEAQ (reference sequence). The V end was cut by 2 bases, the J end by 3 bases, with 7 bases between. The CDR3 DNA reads TGTGCCAGCAGCTTAACGGGGGACACTGAAGCTTTCTTT. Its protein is CASSLTGDTEAFF. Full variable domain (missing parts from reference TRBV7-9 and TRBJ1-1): DTGVSQNPRHKITKRGQNVTFRCDPISEHNRLYWYRQTLGQGPEFLTYFQNEAQLEKSRLLSDRFSAERPKGSFSTLEIQRTEQGDSAMYLCASSLTGDTEAFFGQGTRLTVV.

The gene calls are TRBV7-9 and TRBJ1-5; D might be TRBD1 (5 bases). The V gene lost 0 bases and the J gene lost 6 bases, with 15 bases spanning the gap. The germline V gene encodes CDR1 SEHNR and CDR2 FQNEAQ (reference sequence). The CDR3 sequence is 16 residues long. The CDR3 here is CASSLAEGREGQPQHF. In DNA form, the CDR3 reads TGTGCCAGCAGCTTAGCAGAGGGGCGGGAGGGTCAGCCCCAGCATTTT.

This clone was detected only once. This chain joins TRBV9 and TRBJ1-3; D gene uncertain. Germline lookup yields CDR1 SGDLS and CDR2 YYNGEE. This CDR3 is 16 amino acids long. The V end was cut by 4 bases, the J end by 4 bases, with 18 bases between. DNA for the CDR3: TGTGCCAGCAGCCCCCTACCCGCAGGATCGGGAAACACCATATATTTT. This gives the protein CASSPLPAGSGNTIYF.

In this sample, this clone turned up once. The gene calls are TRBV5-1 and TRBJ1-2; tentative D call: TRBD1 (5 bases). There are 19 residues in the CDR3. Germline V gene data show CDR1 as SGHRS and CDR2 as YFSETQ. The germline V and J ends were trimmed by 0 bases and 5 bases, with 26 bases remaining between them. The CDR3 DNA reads TGCGCCAGCAGCTTGGACCCTGTGGGAGTCGAGGGGTCCAAATATGGCTACACCTTC. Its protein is CASSLDPVGVEGSKYGYTF.

CDR3 coding DNA: TGTGCCAGCAGGGGGACAGGGGAATATAATTCACCCCTCCACTTT. Translated, it gives CASRGTGEYNSPLHF. The V gene is TRBV27, the J gene TRBJ1-6; TRBD1 matches at 10 bases. V lost 6 bases to trimming and J lost 4 bases; unmatched junction nucleotides: 3. Germline values: CDR1 MNHEY, CDR2 SMNVEV (reference sequence). The CDR3 totals 15 residues.

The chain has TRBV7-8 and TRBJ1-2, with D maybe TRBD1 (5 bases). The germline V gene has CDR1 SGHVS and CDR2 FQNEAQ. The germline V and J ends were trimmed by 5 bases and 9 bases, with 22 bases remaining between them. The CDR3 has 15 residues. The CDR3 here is CASSLGTERLWSYTF. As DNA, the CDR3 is TGTGCCAGCAGCCTCGGGACCGAGAGGTTATGGAGCTACACCTTC.

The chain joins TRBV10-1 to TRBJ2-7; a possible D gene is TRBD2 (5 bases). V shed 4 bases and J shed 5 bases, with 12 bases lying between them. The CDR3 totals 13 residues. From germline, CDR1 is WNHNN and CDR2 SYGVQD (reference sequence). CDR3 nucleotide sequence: TGCGCCAGCAGTGCGAACTTCGGGAACGAGCAGTACTTC. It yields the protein CASSANFGNEQYF.

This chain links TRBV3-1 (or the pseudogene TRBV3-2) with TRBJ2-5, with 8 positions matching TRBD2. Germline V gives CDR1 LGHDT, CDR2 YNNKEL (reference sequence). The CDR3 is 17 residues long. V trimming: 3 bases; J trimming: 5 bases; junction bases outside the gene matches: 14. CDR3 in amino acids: CASSHTSGAPDFETQYF. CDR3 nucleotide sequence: TGTGCCAGCAGCCACACTAGCGGAGCCCCTGATTTTGAGACCCAGTACTTC.

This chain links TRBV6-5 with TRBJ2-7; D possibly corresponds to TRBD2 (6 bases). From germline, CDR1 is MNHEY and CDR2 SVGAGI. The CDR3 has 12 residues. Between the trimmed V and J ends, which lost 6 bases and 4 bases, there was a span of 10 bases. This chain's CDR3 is CASSAGLYEQYF. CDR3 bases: TGTGCCAGCAGCGCGGGGTTGTACGAGCAGTACTTC.

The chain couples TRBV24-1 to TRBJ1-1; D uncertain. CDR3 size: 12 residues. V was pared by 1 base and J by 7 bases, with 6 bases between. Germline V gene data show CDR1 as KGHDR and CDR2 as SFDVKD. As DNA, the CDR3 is TGTGCCACCAGTGATTTTCAGAATGAAGCTTTCTTT. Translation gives CATSDFQNEAFF.

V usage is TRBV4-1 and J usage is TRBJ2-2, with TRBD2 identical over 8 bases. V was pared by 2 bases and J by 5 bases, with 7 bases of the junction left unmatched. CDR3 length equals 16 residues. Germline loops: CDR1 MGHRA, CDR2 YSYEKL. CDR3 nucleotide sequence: TGCGCCAGCAGCCAATATCCCAGCGGGGGAACCGGGGAGCTGTTTTTT. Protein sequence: CASSQYPSGGTGELFF.

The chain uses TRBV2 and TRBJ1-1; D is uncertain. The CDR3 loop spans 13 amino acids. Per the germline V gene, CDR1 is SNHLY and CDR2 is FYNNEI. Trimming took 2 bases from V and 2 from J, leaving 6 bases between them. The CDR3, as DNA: TGTGCCAGCAGTGAAAACAGTAACACTGAAGCTTTCTTT. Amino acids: CASSENSNTEAFF.

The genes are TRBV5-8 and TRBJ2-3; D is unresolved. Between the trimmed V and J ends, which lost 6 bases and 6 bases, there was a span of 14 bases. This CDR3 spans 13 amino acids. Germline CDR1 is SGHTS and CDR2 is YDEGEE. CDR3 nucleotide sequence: TGTGCCAGCAACATATTTATCGAGGATACGCAGTATTTT. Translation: CASNIFIEDTQYF.

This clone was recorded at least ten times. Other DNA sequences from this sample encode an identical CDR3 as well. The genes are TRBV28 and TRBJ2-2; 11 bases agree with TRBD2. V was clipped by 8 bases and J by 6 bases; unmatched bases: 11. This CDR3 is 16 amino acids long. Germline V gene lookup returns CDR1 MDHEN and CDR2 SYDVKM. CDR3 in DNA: TGTGCCAGCCGGTCGGACCTAGCGGGAGGAGCCGGGGAGCTGTTTTTT. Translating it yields CASRSDLAGGAGELFF.

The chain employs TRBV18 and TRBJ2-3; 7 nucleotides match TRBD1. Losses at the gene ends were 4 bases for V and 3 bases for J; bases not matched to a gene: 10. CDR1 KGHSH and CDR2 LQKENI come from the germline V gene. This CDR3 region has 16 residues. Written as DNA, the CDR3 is TGTGCCAGCTCACGAAAGACAGGGTCGGGGACAGATACGCAGTATTTT. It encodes CASSRKTGSGTDTQYF.

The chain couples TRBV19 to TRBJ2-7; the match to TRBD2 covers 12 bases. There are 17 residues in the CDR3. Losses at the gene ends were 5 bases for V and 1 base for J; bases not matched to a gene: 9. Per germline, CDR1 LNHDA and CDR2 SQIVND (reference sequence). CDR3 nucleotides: TGTGCCAGTAGTCACGCAGCGACTAGCGGGGGATCCTACGAGCAGTACTTC. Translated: CASSHAATSGGSYEQYF.

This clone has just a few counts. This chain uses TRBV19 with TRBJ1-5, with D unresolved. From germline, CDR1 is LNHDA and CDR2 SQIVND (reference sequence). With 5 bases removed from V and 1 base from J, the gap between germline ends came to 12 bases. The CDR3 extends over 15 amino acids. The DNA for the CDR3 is TGTGCCAGTAGTGCCACGACGGGAAGCAATCAGCCCCAGCATTTT. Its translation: CASSATTGSNQPQHF. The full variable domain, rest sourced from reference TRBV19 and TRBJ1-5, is DGGITQSPKYLFRKEGQNVTLSCEQNLNHDAMYWYRQDPGQGLRLIYYSQIVNDFQKGDIAEGYSVSREKKESFPLTVTSAQKNPTAFYLCASSATTGSNQPQHFGDGTRLSIL.

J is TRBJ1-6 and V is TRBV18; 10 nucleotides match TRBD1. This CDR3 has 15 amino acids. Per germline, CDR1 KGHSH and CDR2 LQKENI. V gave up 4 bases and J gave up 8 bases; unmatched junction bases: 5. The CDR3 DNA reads TGTGCCAGCTCACAGACAGGGGGCTGGGATTCACCCCTCCACTTT. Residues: CASSQTGGWDSPLHF.

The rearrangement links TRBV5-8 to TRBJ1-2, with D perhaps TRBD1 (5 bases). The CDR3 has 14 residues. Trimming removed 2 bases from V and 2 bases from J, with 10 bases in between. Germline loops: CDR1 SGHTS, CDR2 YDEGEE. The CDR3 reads CASSLPGRNYGYTF. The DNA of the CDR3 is TGTGCCAGCAGCTTACCAGGGAGGAACTATGGCTACACCTTC. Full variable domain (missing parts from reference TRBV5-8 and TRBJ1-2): EAGVTQSPTHLIKTRGQQATLRCSPISGHTSVYWYQQALGLGLQFLLWYDEGEERNRGNFPPRFSGRQFPNYSSELNVNALELEDSALYLCASSLPGRNYGYTFGSGTRLTVV.

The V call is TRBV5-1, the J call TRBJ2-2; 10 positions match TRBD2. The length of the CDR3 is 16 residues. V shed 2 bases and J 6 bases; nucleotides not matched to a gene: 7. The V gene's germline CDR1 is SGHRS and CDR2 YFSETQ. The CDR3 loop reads CASSFPLAGGPGELFF. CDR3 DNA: TGCGCCAGCAGCTTCCCTTTAGCGGGAGGCCCCGGGGAGCTGTTTTTT.

The CDR3 loop is CASSRGPGENTGELFF. The DNA of the CDR3 is TGTGCCAGTAGTAGGGGACCGGGGGAGAACACCGGGGAGCTGTTTTTT. The chain joins TRBV19 to TRBJ2-2; maybe TRBD2 (6 bases). CDR1 and CDR2 (germline): LNHDA, SQIVND (reference sequence). The CDR3 covers 16 residues. The V end lost 4 bases, the J end lost 1 base, and 13 bases lay between the germline ends.

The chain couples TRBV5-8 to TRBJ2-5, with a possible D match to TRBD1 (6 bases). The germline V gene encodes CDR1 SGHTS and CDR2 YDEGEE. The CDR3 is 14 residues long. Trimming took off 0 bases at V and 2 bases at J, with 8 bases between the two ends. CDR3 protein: CASSLDGTQETQYF. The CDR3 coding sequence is TGTGCCAGCAGCTTGGACGGGACACAAGAGACCCAGTACTTC.

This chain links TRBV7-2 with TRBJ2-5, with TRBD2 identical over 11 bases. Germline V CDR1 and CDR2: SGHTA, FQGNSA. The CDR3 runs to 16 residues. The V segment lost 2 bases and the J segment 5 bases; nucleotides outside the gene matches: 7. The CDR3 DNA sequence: TGTGCCAGCAGCTTAACGATAGCGGGGGGGCCTGAGACCCAGTACTTC. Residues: CASSLTIAGGPETQYF.

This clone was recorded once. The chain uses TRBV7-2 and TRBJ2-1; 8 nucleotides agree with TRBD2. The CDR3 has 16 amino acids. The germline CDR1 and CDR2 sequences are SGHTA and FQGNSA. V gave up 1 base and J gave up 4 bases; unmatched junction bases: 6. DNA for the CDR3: TGTGCCAGCAGCTTAGACGGGACTAGGGGGTACAATGAGCAGTTCTTC. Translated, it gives CASSLDGTRGYNEQFF.

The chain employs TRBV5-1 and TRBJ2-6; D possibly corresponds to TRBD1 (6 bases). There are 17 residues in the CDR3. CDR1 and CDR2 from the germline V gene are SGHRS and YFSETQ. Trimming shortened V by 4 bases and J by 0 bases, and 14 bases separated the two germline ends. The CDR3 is CASSSRGRSSGANVLTF. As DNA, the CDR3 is TGCGCCAGCAGCAGCAGGGGACGGAGCTCTGGGGCCAACGTCCTGACTTTC.

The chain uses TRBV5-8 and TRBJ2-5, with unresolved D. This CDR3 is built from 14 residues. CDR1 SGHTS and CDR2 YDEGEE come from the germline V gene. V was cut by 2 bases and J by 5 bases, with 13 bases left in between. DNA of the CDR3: TGTGCCAGCAGCTTAGTTGGCATTGGGGAGACCCAGTACTTC. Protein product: CASSLVGIGETQYF.

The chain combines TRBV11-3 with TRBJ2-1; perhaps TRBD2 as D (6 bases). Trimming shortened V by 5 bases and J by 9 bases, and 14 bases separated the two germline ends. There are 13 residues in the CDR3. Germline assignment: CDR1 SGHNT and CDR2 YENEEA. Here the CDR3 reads CASSRGLQTEQFF. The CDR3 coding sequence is TGTGCCAGCAGCCGAGGACTACAGACTGAGCAGTTCTTC.

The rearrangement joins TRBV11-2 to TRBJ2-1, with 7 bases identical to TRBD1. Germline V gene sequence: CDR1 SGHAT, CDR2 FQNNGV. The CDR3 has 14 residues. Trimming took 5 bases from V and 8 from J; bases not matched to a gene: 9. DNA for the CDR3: TGTGCCAGCAGCCTACAGGGGATGAAGGATGAGCAGTTCTTC. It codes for CASSLQGMKDEQFF. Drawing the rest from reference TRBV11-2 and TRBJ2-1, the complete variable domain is EAGVAQSPRYKIIEKRQSVAFWCNPISGHATLYWYQQILGQGPKLLIQFQNNGVVDDSQLPKDRFSAERLKGVDSTLKIQPAKLEDSAVYLCASSLQGMKDEQFFGPGTRLTVL.

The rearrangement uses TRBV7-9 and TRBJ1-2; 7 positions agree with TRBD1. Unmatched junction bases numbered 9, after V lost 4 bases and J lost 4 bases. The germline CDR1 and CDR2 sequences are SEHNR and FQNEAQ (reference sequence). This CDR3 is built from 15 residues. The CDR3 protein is CASSSRHRGLYGYTF. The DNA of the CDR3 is TGTGCCAGCAGCTCTCGTCACAGGGGACTCTATGGCTACACCTTC.

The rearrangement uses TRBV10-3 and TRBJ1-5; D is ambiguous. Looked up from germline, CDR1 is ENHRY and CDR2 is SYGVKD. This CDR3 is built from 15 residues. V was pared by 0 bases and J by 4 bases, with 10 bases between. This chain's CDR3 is CAISESIIRNQPQHF. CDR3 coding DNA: TGTGCCATCAGTGAGTCGATAATAAGGAATCAGCCCCAGCATTTT.

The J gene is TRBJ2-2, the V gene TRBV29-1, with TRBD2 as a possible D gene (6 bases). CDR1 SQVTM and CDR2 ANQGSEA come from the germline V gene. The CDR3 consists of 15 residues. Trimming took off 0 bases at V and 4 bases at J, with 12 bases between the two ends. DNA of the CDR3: TGCAGCGTTGAAGATCAGGCCGGGGGCACCGGGGAGCTGTTTTTT. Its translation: CSVEDQAGGTGELFF.

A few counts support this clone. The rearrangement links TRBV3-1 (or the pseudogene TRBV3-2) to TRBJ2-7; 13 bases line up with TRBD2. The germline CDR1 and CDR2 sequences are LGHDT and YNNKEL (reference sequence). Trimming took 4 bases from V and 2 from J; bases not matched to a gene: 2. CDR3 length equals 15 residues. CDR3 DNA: TGTGCCAGCAGCCGGACTAGCGGGAGCCCCTACGAGCAGTACTTC. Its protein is CASSRTSGSPYEQYF.